What follows are 20 T cell receptor beta chains derived from one specimen sequenced in a study of cytomegalovirus exposure and HLA in healthy donors. The PCR ran on 60 Vbeta and 13 Jbeta primers. The method was immunoSEQ multiplex PCR; TCRdb's version includes in-frame clones alone and lacks a portion of them. The table lists some 71,000 clones. The sample comprised PBMCs. These receptors originate from a woman in her 30s in good health and CMV-seronegative.

This CDR3 is CASRIAGGPSEQFF. CDR3 DNA sequence: TGTGCCAGCAGGATAGCGGGAGGGCCGAGTGAGCAGTTCTTC. This chain joins TRBV5-4 and TRBJ2-1; TRBD2 aligns across 11 bases. This CDR3 is built from 14 residues. J lost 9 bases, V lost 5 bases, and 7 bases had no gene match. Germline assignment: CDR1 SGHNT and CDR2 YYREEE (reference sequence).

Here the CDR3 DNA reads TGTGCCAGCAGTCCCACCGCGAAAAACATTCAGTACTTC. This gives the protein CASSPTAKNIQYF. The rearrangement links TRBV6-5 to TRBJ2-4; no reliable D call. The length of the CDR3 is 13 residues. Per the germline V gene, CDR1 is MNHEY and CDR2 is SVGAGI. Trimming removed 5 bases from V and 4 bases from J, with 9 bases in between.

This chain joins TRBV7-6 and TRBJ2-7; D is perhaps TRBD2 (6 bases). Germline CDR1 is SGHVS and CDR2 is FNYEAQ. The CDR3 contains 15 residues. The V end lost 1 base, the J end lost 0 bases, and 10 bases lay between the germline ends. The DNA for the CDR3 is TGTGCCAGCAGCTTAGGGGCGGGGAGCTCCTACGAGCAGTACTTC. Its protein product is CASSLGAGSSYEQYF.

The V call is TRBV18, the J call TRBJ2-5, with D possibly TRBD1 on 6 matching bases. Between the trimmed V and J ends, which lost 2 bases and 5 bases, there was a span of 12 bases. This CDR3 comprises 14 residues. Per germline, CDR1 KGHSH and CDR2 LQKENI. Written as DNA, the CDR3 is TGTGCCAGCTCACCAGGGACACCCTTGGAGACCCAGTACTTC. Translated, it gives CASSPGTPLETQYF.

The rearrangement uses TRBV28 and TRBJ2-7; 10 bases agree with TRBD1. V gave up 8 bases and J gave up 7 bases; unmatched junction bases: 5. Germline CDR1 and CDR2: MDHEN and SYDVKM. The CDR3 consists of 12 residues. The CDR3, as DNA: TGTGCCAGCGGACAGGGGGAAAGGGAGCAGTACTTC. Protein product: CASGQGEREQYF. The entire variable domain, with the rest obtained from reference TRBV28 and TRBJ2-7, is as follows: DVKVTQSSRYLVKRTGEKVFLECVQDMDHENMFWYRQDPGLGLRLIYFSYDVKMKEKGDIPEGYSVSREKKERFSLILESASTNQTSMYLCASGQGEREQYFGPGTRLTVT.

The rearrangement uses TRBV7-6 and TRBJ1-1, with 12 nucleotides matching TRBD1. The junction had 9 bases not matched to a gene; V was cut back by 6 bases and J by 7 bases. CDR1 is SGHVS and CDR2 is FNYEAQ in the germline V gene. There are 15 residues in the CDR3. CDR3 sequence reads: CASRPGTGGKNEAFF. CDR3 bases: TGTGCCAGCAGACCCGGGACAGGGGGCAAGAATGAAGCTTTCTTT.

V usage is TRBV6-1 and J usage is TRBJ1-1, with D hard to call. The CDR3 totals 13 residues. V lost 4 bases and J lost 0, with 6 bases in between. Germline V gives CDR1 MNHNS, CDR2 SASEGT. CDR3 nucleotide sequence: TGTGCCAGCAGTGCCGGGATGAACACTGAAGCTTTCTTT. Translation: CASSAGMNTEAFF.

V is TRBV4-2 and J is TRBJ2-3, with 11 bases that match TRBD2. The CDR3 covers 14 residues. The trim removed 6 bases at V and 3 bases at J, leaving 2 bases unmatched. The germline V gene has CDR1 LGHNA and CDR2 YNFKEQ. The CDR3 DNA is TGTGCCAGCAGGGGACTAGCGGATACAGATACGCAGTATTTT. It yields the protein CASRGLADTDTQYF.

CDR3 loop: CTVREVFEAFF. The DNA for the CDR3 is TGCACCGTGCGGGAGGTCTTCGAAGCTTTCTTT. The rearrangement uses TRBV20-1 and TRBJ1-1, with D unclear. The CDR3 is 11 amino acids. Per germline, CDR1 DFQATT and CDR2 SNEGSKA (reference sequence).

The gene calls are TRBV7-3 and TRBJ2-2; TRBD2 is a possible D gene (6 bases). CDR1 is SGHTA, CDR2 FQGTGA, per germline. Trimming removed 5 bases at V and 7 bases at J, with 14 bases between. The length of the CDR3 is 14 residues. This chain's CDR3 is CASSRLGVGGELFF. CDR3 in DNA: TGTGCCAGCAGCCGACTAGGGGTGGGCGGGGAGCTGTTTTTT.

This chain links TRBV14 with TRBJ2-7; TRBD1 matches 8 bases. Germline assignment: CDR1 SGHDN and CDR2 FVKESK. This CDR3 region has 16 residues. Losses at the gene ends were 0 bases for V and 3 bases for J; bases not matched to a gene: 7. CDR3 nucleotide sequence: TGTGCCAGCAGCCAAGATTTAGGGACAGGCCGCTACGAGCAGTACTTC. It specifies CASSQDLGTGRYEQYF.

This sequence joins TRBV6-5 and TRBJ2-7, with D possibly matching TRBD1 (5 bases). Trimming cost V 2 bases and J 3 bases, with 11 bases left between them. This CDR3 contains 14 residues. Germline V lookup: CDR1 MNHEY, CDR2 SVGAGI. The CDR3 DNA reads TGTGCCAGCAGTTACGCAGGGAAGGACTACGAGCAGTACTTC. Translation gives CASSYAGKDYEQYF.

V is TRBV6-1 and J is TRBJ1-1, with D perhaps TRBD1 (5 bases). This CDR3 comprises 14 residues. Trimming cost V 6 bases and J 4 bases, with 15 bases left between them. Germline V CDR1 and CDR2: MNHNS, SASEGT. CDR3 nucleotides: TGTGCCAGCAGCAAAGCGGGGGGGGGCACTGAAGCTTTCTTT. Translating gives CASSKAGGGTEAFF.

The rearrangement uses TRBV4-2 and TRBJ2-3, with 8 nucleotides matching TRBD2. Germline V lookup: CDR1 LGHNA, CDR2 YNFKEQ. The junction had 9 bases not matched to a gene; V was cut back by 0 bases and J by 4 bases. This CDR3 is built from 17 residues. CDR3 nucleotide sequence: TGTGCCAGCAGCCAAGAGGGGGCGGCGGGGGGCCCAGATACGCAGTATTTT. It yields the protein CASSQEGAAGGPDTQYF.

The chain employs TRBV6-1 and TRBJ1-4, with 7 bases matching TRBD1. Germline V gene data show CDR1 as MNHNS and CDR2 as SASEGT. The trim removed 4 bases at V and 8 bases at J, leaving 10 bases unmatched. The length of the CDR3 is 15 residues. The CDR3 is CASSADRVAGEKLFF. CDR3 bases: TGTGCCAGCAGTGCAGACAGGGTGGCGGGGGAAAAACTGTTTTTT.

The chain is built from TRBV30 and TRBJ1-4; D is possibly TRBD1 (5 bases). Germline loops: CDR1 GTSNPN, CDR2 SVGIG (reference sequence). This CDR3 spans 13 amino acids. V lost 1 base and J lost 7, with 10 bases in between. CDR3 region: CAWSGGEGEKLFF. The CDR3 DNA sequence: TGTGCCTGGAGTGGGGGGGAGGGTGAAAAACTGTTTTTT.

V and J are TRBV5-1 and TRBJ1-1, with D perhaps matching TRBD1 (5 bases). Germline V gene sequence: CDR1 SGHRS, CDR2 YFSETQ. Trimming shortened V by 3 bases and J by 3 bases, and 12 bases separated the two germline ends. CDR3 length equals 14 residues. CDR3 in DNA: TGCGCCAGCAGCTGGAGGGACGTGGACACTGAAGCTTTCTTT. Translation: CASSWRDVDTEAFF.

This chain connects TRBV7-8 to TRBJ2-7; 10 bases fit TRBD2. This CDR3 comprises 15 residues. V gave up 6 bases and J gave up 3 bases; unmatched junction bases: 8. Germline V gives CDR1 SGHVS, CDR2 FQNEAQ. CDR3 region: CASRPPSGSHYEQYF. In DNA form, the CDR3 reads TGTGCCAGCAGACCCCCTAGCGGGAGCCACTACGAGCAGTACTTC.

The rearrangement links TRBV4-2 to TRBJ2-1, with D perhaps matching TRBD2 (6 bases). CDR1 is LGHNA, CDR2 YNFKEQ, per germline. The CDR3 loop spans 15 amino acids. V shed 4 bases and J shed 6 bases, with 16 bases lying between them. CDR3 sequence: CASSLLGTGVNEQFF. CDR3 sequence (DNA): TGTGCCAGCAGCCTTTTGGGGACTGGGGTCAATGAGCAGTTCTTC.

With regard to this clone: An end of the junction differs from the germline gene, which may be a read error. The chain joins TRBV5-6 to TRBJ2-5; D remains unclear. The CDR3 is 11 amino acids. Germline CDR1 SGHDT, CDR2 YYEEEE. CDR3 loop: CARSWRETQYF. DNA of the CDR3: TGTGCCAGAAGCTGGAGAGAGACCCAGTACTTC.